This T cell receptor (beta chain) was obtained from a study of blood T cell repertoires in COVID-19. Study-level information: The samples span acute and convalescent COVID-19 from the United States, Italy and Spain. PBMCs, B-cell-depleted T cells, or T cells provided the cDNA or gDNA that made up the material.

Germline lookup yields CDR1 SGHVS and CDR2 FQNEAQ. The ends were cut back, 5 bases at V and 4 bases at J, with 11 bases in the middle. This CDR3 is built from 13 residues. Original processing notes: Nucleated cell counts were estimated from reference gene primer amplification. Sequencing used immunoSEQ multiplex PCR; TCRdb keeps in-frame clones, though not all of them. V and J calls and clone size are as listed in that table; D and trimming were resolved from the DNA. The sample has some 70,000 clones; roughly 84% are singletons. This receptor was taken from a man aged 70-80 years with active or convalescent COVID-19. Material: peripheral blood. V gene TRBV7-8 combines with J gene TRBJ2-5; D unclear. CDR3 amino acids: CASSPRLGETQYF. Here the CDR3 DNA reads TGTGCCAGCAGCCCGAGACTGGGAGAGACCCAGTACTTC. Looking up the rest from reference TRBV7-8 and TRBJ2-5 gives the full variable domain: GAGVSQSPRYKVAKRGQDVALRCDPISGHVSLFWYQQALGQGPEFLTYFQNEAQLDKSGLPSDRFFAERPEGSVSTLKIQRTQQEDSAVYLCASSPRLGETQYFGPGTRLLVL.